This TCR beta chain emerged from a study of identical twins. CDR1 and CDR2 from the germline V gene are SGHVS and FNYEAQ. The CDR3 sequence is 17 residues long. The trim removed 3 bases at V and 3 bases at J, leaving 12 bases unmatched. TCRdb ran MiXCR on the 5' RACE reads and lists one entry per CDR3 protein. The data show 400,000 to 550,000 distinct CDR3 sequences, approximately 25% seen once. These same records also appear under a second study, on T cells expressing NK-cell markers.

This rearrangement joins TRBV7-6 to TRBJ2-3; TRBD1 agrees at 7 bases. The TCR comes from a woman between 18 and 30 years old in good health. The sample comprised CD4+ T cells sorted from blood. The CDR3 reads CASSFRGRDRGTDTQYF. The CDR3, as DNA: TGTGCCAGCAGCTTTCGAGGCCGGGACAGAGGTACAGATACGCAGTATTTT.